Listed below are T cell receptor beta chains from one sample, sequenced in a study of blood T cell repertoires in COVID-19. The method was immunoSEQ multiplex PCR; TCRdb's version includes in-frame clones alone and lacks a portion of them. This repertoire shows about 62,000 clones, 70% to 90% found once; its top ten account for around 1.2%. The specimen sequenced was peripheral blood. The receptors here all came from a woman in her sixties or seventies with acute or convalescent COVID-19. Each CDR3 is given with its conserved first and last residue. The D gene is left open where the match is weak. Some rows have no size entry. The others give once, few or many, or a class for an expanded clone.

>TRBJ1-1|-|TRBV6-2/TRBV6-3|few
TGTGCCAGCAGTTACCTTCCCGAGACTTTGAACACTGAAGCTTTCTTT
CASSYLPETLNTEAFF
>TRBJ1-1|TRBD1|TRBV6-5|-
TGTGCCAGCAGTTACCGTGGGACAGGGGGAATCACTGAAGCTTTCTTT
CASSYRGTGGITEAFF
>TRBJ2-6|TRBD1|TRBV5-5|-
TGTGCCAGCAGCCTACGGACAGGGGGCGTGGGGGCCAACGTCCTGACTTTC
CASSLRTGGVGANVLTF
>TRBJ1-5|-|TRBV18|-
TGTGCCAGCTCACCTGTCCAGTCCAATCAGCCCCAGCATTTT
CASSPVQSNQPQHF
>TRBJ1-5|-|TRBV28|-
TGTGCCAGCAGTTCGGGAGGCCAGCCCCAGCATTTT
CASSSGGQPQHF
>TRBJ2-2|TRBD1|TRBV28|-
TGTGCCAGCAGTTTATCGGACAGGGCCACCGGGGAGCTGTTTTTT
CASSLSDRATGELFF
>TRBJ1-5|-|TRBV19|-
TGTGCCAGTAGTACGGGGGCGGGCGCGGGGGAGCCCCAGCATTTT
CASSTGAGAGEPQHF
>TRBJ2-3|-|TRBV11-2|-
TGTGCCAGCACCCAGGCAGGGCCAGATACGCAGTATTTT
CASTQAGPDTQYF
>TRBJ2-6|-|TRBV5-6|-
TGTGCCAGCAGCTTGGTTCGGGACTCTGGGGCCAACGTCCTGACTTTC
CASSLVRDSGANVLTF
>TRBJ2-1|TRBD1|TRBV19|-
TGTGCCAGTAGGAGTACAGGGGTGTCCTACAATGAGCAGTTCTTC
CASRSTGVSYNEQFF
>TRBJ1-1|-|TRBV15|-
TGTGCCGCTGCAGGGCCGGACACTGAAGCTTTCTTT
CAAAGPDTEAFF
>TRBJ2-1|-|TRBV7-2|-
TGTGCCAGCAGCCCAGCTCCAGCGTACAATGAGCAGTTCTTC
CASSPAPAYNEQFF
>TRBJ1-1|TRBD1|TRBV20-1|-
TGCAGTGCCAGACAGGGAACTGAAGCTTTCTTT
CSARQGTEAFF
>TRBJ2-1|TRBD2|TRBV19|-
TGTGCCAGTAGTATTACTAGCGACTCCTACAATGAGCAGTTCTTC
CASSITSDSYNEQFF
>TRBJ2-1|TRBD1|TRBV5-1|-
TGCGCCAGCAGCTCCAGTCAGGGGGCGCGAATCTCTGAGCAGTTCTTC
CASSSSQGARISEQFF
>TRBJ2-1|-|TRBV6-6|-
TGTGCCAGCAGTTACGTTCTAGCGAGCTCCTACAATGAGCAGTTCTTC
CASSYVLASSYNEQFF
>TRBJ1-2|-|TRBV6-2/TRBV6-3|-
TGTGCCAGCAGCCGGACAGTGAACTATGGCTACACCTTC
CASSRTVNYGYTF
>TRBJ1-6|-|TRBV5-1|-
TGCGCCAGCAAAGAAGCGAGCTCCTATAATTCACCCCTCCACTTT
CASKEASSYNSPLHF
>TRBJ1-2|TRBD1|TRBV7-2|-
TGTGCCAGCAGCCTCGGGACAGGGGATGGCTACACCTTC
CASSLGTGDGYTF
>TRBJ1-4|TRBD1|TRBV28|-
TGTGCCAGCAGTTCGGACAGGGCAACTAATGAAAAACTGTTTTTT
CASSSDRATNEKLFF
>TRBJ2-2|-|TRBV10-3|-
TGTGCCATCAGTGAGTCGGCATGGTGGGAGCTGTTTTTT
CAISESAWWELFF
>TRBJ1-1|-|TRBV11-2|-
TGTGCCAGCAGCTTTTCAGGGCGGCCAGCTTTCTTT
CASSFSGRPAFF